This T cell receptor (beta chain) was found in a study of blood T cell repertoires in COVID-19. The V end lost 1 base, the J end lost 1 base, and 11 bases lay between the germline ends. In germline, CDR1 is SGHRS, CDR2 YFSETQ. CDR3 length: 15 residues. The authors' processing: By means of reference gene primer amplification, nucleated cell counts were estimated. The method was immunoSEQ multiplex PCR; TCRdb's version includes in-frame clones alone and lacks a portion of them. D and trimming come from the DNA, and the V and J calls and clone size come from that table. This table has roughly 160,000 clones, roughly 84% appearing once. Worth noting for this clone: Distinct nucleotide sequences in the sample also encode this CDR3.

Membership in each cohort depended on participant-reported clinical history. The chain employs TRBV5-1 and TRBJ2-5, with D tentatively TRBD2 (7 bases). The sequence derives from an older woman who had recovered from COVID-19. Sequences were obtained from PBMCs or T cells enriched from blood (not recorded which). CDR3 nucleotides: TGCGCCAGCAGCTTGTCGGGGGGCTCCCAAGAGACCCAGTACTTC. Its translation is CASSLSGGSQETQYF.